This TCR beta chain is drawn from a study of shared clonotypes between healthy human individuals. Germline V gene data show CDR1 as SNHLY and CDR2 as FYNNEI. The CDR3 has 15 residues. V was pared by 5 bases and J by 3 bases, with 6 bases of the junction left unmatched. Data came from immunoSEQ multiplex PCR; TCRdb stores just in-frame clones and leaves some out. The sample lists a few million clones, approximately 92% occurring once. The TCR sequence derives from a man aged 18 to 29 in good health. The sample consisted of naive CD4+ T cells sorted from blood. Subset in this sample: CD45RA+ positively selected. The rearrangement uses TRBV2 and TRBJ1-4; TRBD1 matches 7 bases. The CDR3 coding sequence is TGTGCCAGCAGTCGGGGGGGGACAGCTAATGAAAAACTGTTTTTT. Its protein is CASSRGGTANEKLFF.